This T cell receptor (beta chain) was profiled in a study of T cell changes during pregnancy in multiple sclerosis. The CDR3 has 14 amino acids. With 0 bases removed from V and 8 bases from J, the gap between germline ends came to 12 bases. Per the germline V gene, CDR1 is MNHEY and CDR2 is SMNVEV (reference sequence). The repertoire was sequenced with immunoSEQ multiplex PCR; TCRdb's copy has only in-frame clones and lacks some. The sample lists some 58,000 clones, approximately 96% seen once, with 2% to 3% in the top ten. The TCR originated in a female donor with multiple sclerosis, enrolled in a pregnancy study. The material was CD8+ T cells from peripheral blood mononuclear cells, obtained after pregnancy. The chain employs TRBV27 and TRBJ2-3; tentatively, D is TRBD2 (5 bases). CDR3 in DNA: TGTGCCAGCAGTTTATCTAGCGCTGATGGTACGCAGTATTTT. Amino acid sequence: CASSLSSADGTQYF.